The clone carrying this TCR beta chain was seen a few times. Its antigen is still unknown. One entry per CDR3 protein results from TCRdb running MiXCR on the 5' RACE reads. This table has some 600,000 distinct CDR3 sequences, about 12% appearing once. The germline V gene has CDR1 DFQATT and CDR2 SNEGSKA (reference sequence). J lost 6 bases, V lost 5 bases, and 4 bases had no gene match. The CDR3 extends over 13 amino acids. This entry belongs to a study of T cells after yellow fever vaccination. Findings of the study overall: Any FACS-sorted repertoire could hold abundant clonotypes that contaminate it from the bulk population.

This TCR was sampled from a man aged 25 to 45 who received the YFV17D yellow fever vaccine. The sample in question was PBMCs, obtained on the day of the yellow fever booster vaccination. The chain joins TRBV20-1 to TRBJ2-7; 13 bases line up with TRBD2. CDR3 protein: CSASGLAGVEQYF. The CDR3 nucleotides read TGCAGTGCTTCAGGACTAGCGGGAGTCGAGCAGTACTTC.